The text below deals with one TCR beta chain. What it recognizes is unknown. The data stem from a study of CD8+ T cells in alopecia areata. On the study more broadly: Affected scalp percentage set treated patients' severity scores. Study-wide findings and caveats: For patients receiving tofacitinib, scalp clonality and expanded CD8+ clones among the top 100 significantly decreased.

Treatment defined: oral pan-JAK inhibitor, 5-10 mg twice daily. Trimming pared 4 bases from V and 7 bases from J, leaving 18 bases between. The germline V gene encodes CDR1 SGHDT and CDR2 YYEEEE. The CDR3 loop spans 15 amino acids. Sequencing templates came from extracted RNA that was reverse transcribed into cDNA. Profiling relied on immunoSEQ multiplex PCR, and the TCRdb table lists in-frame clones only, not all of them. The sample records 190,000 or so clones, roughly 61% being singletons. This sequence joins TRBV5-6 and TRBJ2-4; D possibly matches TRBD1 or TRBD2 (5 bases each). This receptor was taken from a human donor with alopecia areata. The sequencing used CD8+ T cells sorted from blood, collected at week 24, from a patient treated with tofacitinib. The CDR3 spells CASSPGSRVENIQYF. The DNA for the CDR3 is TGTGCCAGCAGCCCGGGGTCCAGGGTGGAGAACATTCAGTACTTC.